The 11 T cell receptor beta chains below come from one sample, sequenced in a study of blood T cell repertoires in COVID-19. The assay was immunoSEQ multiplex PCR, and TCRdb's table has in-frame clones only and misses some. The sample contains around 99,000 clones, about four fifths of which appear only once. Sequenced: peripheral blood. Source of these receptors: a human donor in a cohort sampled during active COVID-19.

The CDR3 sequence: CASSLIRVRYNEQFF. The CDR3 bases are TGTGCCAGCAGCTTGATCAGGGTCCGCTACAATGAGCAGTTCTTC. This chain connects TRBV7-9 to TRBJ2-1; D may be TRBD1 (5 bases). The CDR3 has 15 amino acids. Trimming removed 3 bases at V and 3 bases at J, with 12 bases between. Germline V gene lookup returns CDR1 SEHNR and CDR2 FQNEAQ (reference sequence). The variable domain in full, completed from reference TRBV7-9 and TRBJ2-1, reads DTGVSQNPRHKITKRGQNVTFRCDPISEHNRLYWYRQTLGQGPEFLTYFQNEAQLEKSRLLSDRFSAERPKGSFSTLEIQRTEQGDSAMYLCASSLIRVRYNEQFFGPGTRLTVL.

This sequence joins TRBV7-2 and TRBJ2-7; TRBD1 matches 9 bases. CDR1 and CDR2 from the germline V gene are SGHTA and FQGNSA. After removal of 4 bases from V and 7 bases from J, the junction contained 2 bases not matched to a gene. The CDR3 covers 12 residues. CDR3 DNA: TGTGCCAGCAGCTCAGGGACAGGGGAGCAGTACTTC. This gives the protein CASSSGTGEQYF.

The CDR3 is CASSHYRDTGELFF. CDR3 coding DNA: TGTGCCAGCAGCCATTACAGGGACACCGGGGAGCTGTTTTTT. V is TRBV7-8 and J is TRBJ2-2, with a tentative D call TRBD1 (6 bases). CDR3 length: 14 residues. Germline-derived CDR1 and CDR2 are SGHVS and FQNEAQ. Between the trimmed V and J ends, which lost 5 bases and 3 bases, there was a span of 10 bases.

This clone showed up just once. V usage is TRBV2 and J usage is TRBJ2-6, with D uncertain. This CDR3 spans 14 amino acids. Trimming pared 4 bases from V and 2 bases from J, leaving 6 bases between. Germline V gene lookup returns CDR1 SNHLY and CDR2 FYNNEI. Written as DNA, the CDR3 is TGTGCCAGCAGTGGGAGTCCTGGGGCCAACGTCCTGACTTTC. This sequence encodes CASSGSPGANVLTF.

The chain joins TRBV11-2 to TRBJ1-6, with 7 bases matching TRBD1. V was pared by 6 bases and J by 8 bases, with 13 bases of the junction left unmatched. Germline lookup yields CDR1 SGHAT and CDR2 FQNNGV. The CDR3 runs 16 residues. The CDR3 spells CASSLWTGGPHSPLHF. The DNA for the CDR3 is TGTGCCAGCAGTCTATGGACAGGAGGCCCCCATTCACCCCTCCACTTT.

J is TRBJ2-5 and V is TRBV6-1, with TRBD2 matching 10 bases. The CDR3 extends over 16 amino acids. The ends lost 2 bases at V and 1 base at J; junction bases unmatched: 4. Germline V gives CDR1 MNHNS, CDR2 SASEGT. Here the CDR3 DNA reads TGTGCCAGCAGTGAAAGGCCTAGCGGGAGCCAAGAGACCCAGTACTTC. Translation gives CASSERPSGSQETQYF.

The chain is built from TRBV6-5 and TRBJ1-2, with 8 positions matching TRBD1. Losses at the gene ends were 2 bases for V and 7 bases for J; bases not matched to a gene: 9. CDR1 and CDR2 (germline): MNHEY, SVGAGI. This CDR3 contains 15 residues. Written as DNA, the CDR3 is TGTGCCAGCAGTTACGTGAGACAGGGGCGAGGTGGCTACACCTTC. Translated, it gives CASSYVRQGRGGYTF.

This clone occurred once. The chain uses TRBV2 and TRBJ1-1; D is perhaps TRBD1 (6 bases). V lost 5 bases and J 1 base, leaving 8 bases between the germline ends. The CDR3 length is 13 residues. Germline V gene data show CDR1 as SNHLY and CDR2 as FYNNEI. The chain's CDR3 is CASSIQGNTEAFF. CDR3 in DNA: TGTGCCAGCAGTATACAGGGGAACACTGAAGCTTTCTTT.

DNA of the CDR3: TGTGCCAGCAGCTTAATGTCGTTTACAGGGGGCTTTGAGACCCAGTACTTC. Translating it yields CASSLMSFTGGFETQYF. This sequence joins TRBV7-6 and TRBJ2-5; 9 bases map to TRBD1. The V gene end was trimmed by 2 bases and the J gene end by 5 bases; junction bases not matched to a gene: 12. The CDR3 runs to 17 residues. Per germline, CDR1 SGHVS and CDR2 FNYEAQ. Full variable domain (missing parts from reference TRBV7-6 and TRBJ2-5): GAGVSQSPRYKVTKRGQDVALRCDPISGHVSLYWYRQALGQGPEFLTYFNYEAQQDKSGLPNDRFSAERPEGSISTLTIQRTEQRDSAMYRCASSLMSFTGGFETQYFGPGTRLLVL.

The chain links TRBV7-2 to TRBJ1-5; D is unclear. The germline V gene encodes CDR1 SGHTA and CDR2 FQGNSA. V was shortened by 0 bases and J by 6 bases, with 12 bases between the two germline ends. The CDR3 covers 15 residues. CDR3 loop: CASSLAGWGAQPQHF. In DNA, the CDR3 is TGTGCCAGCAGCTTAGCAGGGTGGGGAGCTCAGCCCCAGCATTTT.

The genes are TRBV3-1 (or the pseudogene TRBV3-2) and TRBJ1-5; 9 positions match TRBD1. V lost 1 base to trimming and J lost 7 bases; unmatched junction nucleotides: 5. CDR1 and CDR2 (germline): LGHDT, YNNKEL (reference sequence). The CDR3 is 15 residues long. The CDR3 bases are TGTGCCAGCAGCCAAGGCCCTACAGGGGGCCAGCCCCAGCATTTT. The encoded protein is CASSQGPTGGQPQHF.